This TCR beta chain stems from a study of naive and memory T cell subsets. This CDR3 is built from 17 residues. Deletions cut 5 bases from V and 0 bases from J, with 18 bases between. In germline, CDR1 is MDHEN, CDR2 SYDVKM. There are many counts of this clonotype. For blood and skin samples, reverse transcription used TCR alpha and beta constant primers. The SP2 primer and nested alpha and beta constant region primers amplified ligated cDNA in four rounds. TCRdb processed the 5' RACE reads anew with MiXCR; each CDR3 protein has one entry. This sample yields 20,000 to 25,000 distinct CDR3 sequences, of which 4.2% are seen a single time; 7% to 9.5% belongs to the top ten. Whole-blood samples were over 2 ml of peripheral blood from healthy adult volunteers. A UMI-containing oligonucleotide was joined by 3' ligation to the TCR cDNA template. Reverse transcription used DNase-treated unsorted total RNA, aiming for 1 to 1000 ng.

The chain has TRBV28 and TRBJ2-3; D is undetermined. The TCR was taken from a male donor in good health. This chain's CDR3 is CASSAHYLARSTDTQYF. In DNA, the CDR3 is TGTGCCAGCAGTGCCCACTACTTGGCGAGGAGCACAGATACGCAGTATTTT. The full variable domain, rest sourced from reference TRBV28 and TRBJ2-3, is DVKVTQSSRYLVKRTGEKVFLECVQDMDHENMFWYRQDPGLGLRLIYFSYDVKMKEKGDIPEGYSVSREKKERFSLILESASTNQTSMYLCASSAHYLARSTDTQYFGPGTRLTVL.